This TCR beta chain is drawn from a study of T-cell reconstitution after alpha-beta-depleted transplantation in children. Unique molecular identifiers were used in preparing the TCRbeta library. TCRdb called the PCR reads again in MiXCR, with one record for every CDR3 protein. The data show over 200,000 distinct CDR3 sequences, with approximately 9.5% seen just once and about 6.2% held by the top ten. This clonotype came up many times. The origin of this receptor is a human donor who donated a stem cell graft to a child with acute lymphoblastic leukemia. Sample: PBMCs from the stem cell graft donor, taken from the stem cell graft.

The CDR3 protein is CASSLVNRGDTGELFF. The CDR3 nucleotides are TGCGCCAGCAGCTTGGTGAACAGGGGGGACACCGGGGAGCTGTTTTTT. The chain has TRBV5-1 and TRBJ2-2; 8 bases align to TRBD1. The CDR3 extends over 16 amino acids. The V and J ends lost 0 bases and 3 bases, in that order; junction bases with no gene match: 4. The germline gives CDR1 SGHRS, CDR2 YFSETQ.